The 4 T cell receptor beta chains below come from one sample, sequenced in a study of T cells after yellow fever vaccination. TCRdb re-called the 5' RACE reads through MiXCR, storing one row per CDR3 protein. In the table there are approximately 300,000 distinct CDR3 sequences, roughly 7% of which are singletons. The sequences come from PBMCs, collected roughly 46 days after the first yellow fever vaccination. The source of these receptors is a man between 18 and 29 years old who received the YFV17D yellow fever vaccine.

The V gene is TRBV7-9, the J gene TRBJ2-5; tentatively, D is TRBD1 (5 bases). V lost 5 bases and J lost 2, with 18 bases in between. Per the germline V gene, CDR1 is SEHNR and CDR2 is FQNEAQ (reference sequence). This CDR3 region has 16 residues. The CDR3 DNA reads TGTGCCAGCAGCCCTTACCCTGTAGGGGAACAAGAGACCCAGTACTTC. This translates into CASSPYPVGEQETQYF.

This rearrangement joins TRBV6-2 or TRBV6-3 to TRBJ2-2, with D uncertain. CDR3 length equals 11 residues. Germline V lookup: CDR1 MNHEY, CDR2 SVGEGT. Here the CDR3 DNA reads TGTCCCACCCAAAACACCGGGGAGCTGTTTTTT. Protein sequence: CPTQNTGELFF.

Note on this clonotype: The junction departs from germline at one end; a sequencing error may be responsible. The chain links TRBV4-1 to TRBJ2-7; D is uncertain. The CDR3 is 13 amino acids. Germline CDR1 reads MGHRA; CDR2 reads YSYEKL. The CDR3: CANSQVRRYEQYF. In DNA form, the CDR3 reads TGCGCCAACAGCCAAGTGCGTCGGTACGAGCAGTACTTC.

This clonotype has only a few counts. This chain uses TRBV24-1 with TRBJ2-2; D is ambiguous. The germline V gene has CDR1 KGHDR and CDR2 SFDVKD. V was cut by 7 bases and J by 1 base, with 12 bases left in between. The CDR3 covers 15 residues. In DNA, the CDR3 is TGTGCCACCAGGGGAAGGAGCGAGAACACCGGGGAGCTGTTTTTT. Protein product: CATRGRSENTGELFF.